The sequence of this T cell receptor (beta chain) was determined in a study of blood T cell repertoires in COVID-19. Study-level background: Specimens from acute and convalescent COVID-19 originated in the United States, Italy and Spain.

CDR3 size: 14 residues. Per germline, CDR1 KGHDR and CDR2 SFDVKD. Trimming took 3 bases from V and 6 from J; bases not matched to a gene: 4. Original processing methods: Amplification with reference gene primers provided the estimates of nucleated cell counts. This table comes from immunoSEQ multiplex PCR, and its TCRdb copy is limited to in-frame clones, with some not included. V, J and clone size were drawn from that table, and D and trimming were deduced from the DNA. The sample includes about 230,000 clones, approximately 88% of them seen just once. The receptor was isolated from a woman between 40 and 55 years old with acute COVID-19. This chain links TRBV24-1 with TRBJ1-2; 9 nucleotides align to TRBD1. The sample consisted of PBMCs or T cells enriched from blood (not recorded which). The CDR3 nucleotides are TGTGCCACCAGTGATCCCGGACAGGGGAATGGCTACACCTTC. Amino acid sequence: CATSDPGQGNGYTF.